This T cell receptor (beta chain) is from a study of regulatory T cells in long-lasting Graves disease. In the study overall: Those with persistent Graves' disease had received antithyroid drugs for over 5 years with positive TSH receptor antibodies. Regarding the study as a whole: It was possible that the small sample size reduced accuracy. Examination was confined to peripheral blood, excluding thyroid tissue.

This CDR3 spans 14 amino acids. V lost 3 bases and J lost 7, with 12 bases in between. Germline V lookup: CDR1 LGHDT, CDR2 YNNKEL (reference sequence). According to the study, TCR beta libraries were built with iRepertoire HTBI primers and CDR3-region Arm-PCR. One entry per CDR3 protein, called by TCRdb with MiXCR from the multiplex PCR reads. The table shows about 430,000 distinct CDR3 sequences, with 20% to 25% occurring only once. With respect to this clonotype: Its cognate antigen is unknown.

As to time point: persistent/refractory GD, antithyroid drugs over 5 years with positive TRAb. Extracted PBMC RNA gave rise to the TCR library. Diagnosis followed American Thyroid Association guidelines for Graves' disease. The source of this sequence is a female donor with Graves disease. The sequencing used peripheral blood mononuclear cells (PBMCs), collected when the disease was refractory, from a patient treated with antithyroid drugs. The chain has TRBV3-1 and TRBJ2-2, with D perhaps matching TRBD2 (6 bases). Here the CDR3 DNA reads TGTGCCAGCAGCCAGCAACTAGCACGCGGGGAGCTGTTTTTT. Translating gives CASSQQLARGELFF.